These 14 T cell receptor beta chains came from one sample sequenced in a study of CD8 T cells in ankylosing spondylitis. General study findings and limits: A motif of under ten highly homologous TCR beta variants was seen as apparently characteristic of ankylosing spondylitis blood.

TCRdb reprocessed the 5' RACE reads with MiXCR, giving one entry per CDR3 protein. The profile shows some 330,000 distinct CDR3 sequences, roughly 8% of them singletons. Their antigens remain unidentified. Sequenced material: blood, either unsorted or a sorted T cell fraction (not recorded which). These receptors were taken from a male donor with ankylosing spondylitis.

This clonotype was observed many times. The CDR3 DNA follows: TGTGCCAGCAGTTTATCGTACCCGGGACAGGGCTCCTATAATTCACCCCTCCACTTT. Protein sequence: CASSLSYPGQGSYNSPLHF. V usage is TRBV27 and J usage is TRBJ1-6; TRBD1 aligns across 9 bases. The germline gives CDR1 MNHEY, CDR2 SMNVEV (reference sequence). The CDR3 extends over 19 amino acids. V shed 0 bases, J shed 0 bases, and the junction held 6 bases outside the gene matches.

This clonotype came up many times. This chain connects TRBV12-3 or TRBV12-4 to TRBJ2-2; the D gene is possibly TRBD1 (5 bases). This CDR3 contains 15 residues. V was trimmed by 6 bases and J by 6 bases, leaving 17 bases between them. As DNA, the CDR3 is TGTGCCAGCAGCCAAGGCGCGCAGGGTCCCGGGGAGCTGTTTTTT. It yields the protein CASSQGAQGPGELFF.

Many counts were recorded for this clonotype. The rearrangement links TRBV20-1 to TRBJ2-1; 13 nucleotides agree with TRBD2. Germline CDR1 and CDR2: DFQATT and SNEGSKA (reference sequence). This CDR3 comprises 14 residues. J lost 7 bases, V lost 5 bases, and 5 bases had no gene match. The CDR3 protein is CSAGGLAGDNEQFF. CDR3 nucleotide sequence: TGCAGTGCTGGAGGACTAGCGGGAGATAATGAGCAGTTCTTC.

This clonotype has ten or more counts. This sequence joins TRBV5-6 and TRBJ2-1; D not resolved. CDR3 length: 14 amino acids. The ends were cut back, 0 bases at V and 10 bases at J, with 14 bases in the middle. Germline CDR1 reads SGHDT; CDR2 reads YYEEEE. The CDR3 reads CASSLALILPEQFF. The CDR3 region has the DNA TGTGCCAGCAGCTTGGCCCTCATTCTCCCAGAGCAGTTCTTC.

In its sample, this clonotype was seen a few times. The chain employs TRBV6-5 and TRBJ1-2; TRBD1 might be the D (5 bases). Trimming shortened V by 0 bases and J by 7 bases, and 9 bases separated the two germline ends. CDR3 length equals 13 residues. From germline, CDR1 is MNHEY and CDR2 SVGAGI. The CDR3 here is CASSYSTGPGYTF. The CDR3 coding sequence is TGTGCCAGCAGTTACTCGACGGGGCCTGGCTACACCTTC.

There are many counts of this clonotype. The V gene is TRBV16, the J gene TRBJ1-5; D unclear. The V gene lost 4 bases and the J gene lost 9 bases, with 13 bases spanning the gap. Germline loops: CDR1 KGHSY, CDR2 FQNENV. The CDR3 runs to 13 residues. Here the CDR3 reads CASSPATVGPQHF. CDR3 nucleotide sequence: TGTGCCAGCAGCCCCGCGACTGTTGGGCCCCAGCATTTT.

This clonotype was found a few times. The chain joins TRBV1 to TRBJ2-3; the table names TRBD1, a call not compared with the DNA. TRBV1 counts as a pseudogene. The length of the CDR3 is 14 residues. The CDR3 DNA is TGCACCACTCAGTGGGACCCCTGGGCAGATACGCAGTATTTT. Protein sequence: CTTQWDPWADTQYF.

The rearrangement links TRBV28 to TRBJ2-7; D is unclear. Germline V lookup: CDR1 MDHEN, CDR2 SYDVKM. CDR3 length: 15 residues. Trimming removed 4 bases from V and 3 bases from J, with 16 bases in between. The CDR3 loop is CASSSTRRRRYEQYF. CDR3 sequence (DNA): TGTGCCAGCAGTTCAACCCGAAGACGCCGCTACGAGCAGTACTTC.

This chain links TRBV5-1 with TRBJ2-3; TRBD2 matches at 12 bases. V dropped 3 bases and J dropped 0; count of bases not matched to a gene: 8. CDR1 and CDR2 (germline): SGHRS, YFSETQ. The CDR3 has 18 residues. CDR3 coding DNA: TGCGCCAGCAGCTGGACATCCGGGACTAGCGGGAGCACAGATACGCAGTATTTT. This encodes CASSWTSGTSGSTDTQYF. Supplemented by reference TRBV5-1 and TRBJ2-3, the full variable domain reads KAGVTQTPRYLIKTRGQQVTLSCSPISGHRSVSWYQQTPGQGLQFLFEYFSETQRNKGNFPGRFSGRQFSNSRSEMNVSTLELGDSALYLCASSWTSGTSGSTDTQYFGPGTRLTVL.

This clonotype has only a few counts. This chain connects TRBV5-1 to TRBJ1-2, with D perhaps matching TRBD1 (6 bases). CDR1 and CDR2 (germline): SGHRS, YFSETQ. The CDR3 totals 13 residues. Trimming left V 3 bases short and J 8 bases short, with 14 bases between. The CDR3 DNA reads TGCGCCAGCAGCTCCTCACAGGGCTGGGGCTACACCTTC. This codes for CASSSSQGWGYTF.

This clonotype has a handful of counts. The chain combines TRBV15 with TRBJ2-1; 7 bases are a match to TRBD2. CDR3 length: 14 residues. V dropped 7 bases and J dropped 8; count of bases not matched to a gene: 11. Germline V gene data show CDR1 as LNHNV and CDR2 as YYDKDF (reference sequence). CDR3 DNA: TGTGCCACCAACTGGGGGGGTGGGCTGGATGAGCAGTTCTTC. Translating gives CATNWGGGLDEQFF.

This clonotype was found a few times. This chain joins TRBV7-9 and TRBJ2-2; no definite D call. V lost 5 bases, J lost 8 bases, and 6 bases lay in between. This CDR3 comprises 11 residues. Germline V gene data show CDR1 as SEHNR and CDR2 as FQNEAQ (reference sequence). In DNA, the CDR3 is TGTGCCAGCAGCACCGGGGGGGAGCTGTTTTTT. This codes for CASSTGGELFF.

This clonotype was seen repeatedly, ten times or more. The chain joins TRBV20-1 to TRBJ2-5; D might be TRBD2 (7 bases). Trimming took 8 bases from V and 1 from J, leaving 11 bases between them. Germline CDR1 DFQATT, CDR2 SNEGSKA (reference sequence). The CDR3 contains 12 residues. This CDR3 reads CSKRGAQETQYF. The CDR3, as DNA: TGCAGTAAACGGGGGGCCCAAGAGACCCAGTACTTC.

Many counts were recorded for this clonotype. The rearrangement links TRBV5-1 to TRBJ1-1; D might be TRBD1 (5 bases). CDR3 length: 15 residues. Deletions cut 0 bases from V and 8 bases from J, with 17 bases between. Germline CDR1 reads SGHRS; CDR2 reads YFSETQ. CDR3 sequence: CASSLDKAGESEAFF. The CDR3 DNA sequence: TGCGCCAGCAGCTTGGACAAGGCGGGGGAATCGGAAGCTTTCTTT.